This TCR beta chain is from a study of vaccination effects on CD4 cells after COVID-19. Study information: The ViraFEST assay expanded antigen-specific CD4+ T cells with viral peptide pools before sequencing. Post-vaccine sampling took place a median of 72 days after the second dose.

The table came from immunoSEQ multiplex PCR; TCRdb's copy has only in-frame clones and leaves some out. In the table there are about 57,000 clones, approximately 81% of which are singletons. On this clone: As yet, its antigen is unknown. One end of the junction is discordant with germline, which a read error may explain.

Study observations and caveats: Clones induced by infection and by vaccine showed marked clonal contraction late after vaccination.

Following culture for 9 to 11 days, CD4+ T cells were isolated. All study participants received two doses of BNT162b2 or mRNA-1273 vaccine. Here the sequenced sample was CD4+ T cells from PBMCs cultured without peptide, taken after COVID-19 vaccination. This sequence originates from a human donor who received a COVID-19 vaccine.

CDR3 coding DNA: TGTGCCAGCAGGGACACCAACTATAATTCACCCCTCCGCTTT. Amino acids: CASRDTNYNSPLRF. The V gene is TRBV6-4, the J gene TRBJ1-6; D is perhaps TRBD1 (5 bases). The CDR3 runs to 14 residues. Germline V gene lookup returns CDR1 MRHNA and CDR2 SNTAGT.